Below, 29 T cell receptor beta chains from the same sample are listed, as sequenced in a study of blood T cell repertoires in COVID-19. Only in-frame clones appear in the TCRdb table, and some are missing; sequencing was by immunoSEQ multiplex PCR. The sample includes tens of thousands of clones, roughly 80% seen only once; the top ten take about 2.6%. Material for sequencing was peripheral blood. These receptors all come from a woman in her sixties with acute or convalescent COVID-19.

This clone was counted once. The rearrangement links TRBV9 to TRBJ2-3; 12 bases are shared with TRBD1. This CDR3 contains 15 residues. V lost 4 bases and J lost 6; bases outside the gene matches: 6. Germline V gene lookup returns CDR1 SGDLS and CDR2 YYNGEE. CDR3 amino acids: CASSRGTGGIDTQYF. The CDR3 nucleotides are TGTGCCAGCAGCCGTGGGACAGGGGGCATCGATACGCAGTATTTT.

The V and J genes are TRBV7-8 and TRBJ1-6, with TRBD1 matching over 9 bases. J was trimmed by 7 bases and V by 7 bases; bases with no gene match: 8. The CDR3 runs 15 residues. Germline CDR1 reads SGHVS; CDR2 reads FQNEAQ. Written as DNA, the CDR3 is TGTGCCAGCACTATGTCTGACAGGGGGAATTCACCCCTCCACTTT. Protein: CASTMSDRGNSPLHF.

The chain couples TRBV7-2 to TRBJ2-1, with TRBD2 matching over 11 bases. The CDR3 is 16 residues long. The ends lost 5 bases at V and 3 bases at J; junction bases unmatched: 6. Germline V CDR1 and CDR2: SGHTA, FQGNSA. The CDR3 loop reads CASSPAGTSGYNEQFF. The CDR3 nucleotides read TGTGCCAGCAGCCCCGCCGGGACTAGCGGCTACAATGAGCAGTTCTTC.

A few counts support this clone. V gene TRBV11-2 combines with J gene TRBJ2-2; 7 bases line up with TRBD2. The germline V gene has CDR1 SGHAT and CDR2 FQNNGV. Germline trimming cut 4 bases from V and 3 bases from J; bases unmatched to any gene: 5. There are 15 residues in the CDR3. The chain's CDR3 is CASSSSGGYTGELFF. CDR3 DNA: TGTGCCAGCAGCTCATCGGGGGGTTACACCGGGGAGCTGTTTTTT.

This clone came up a few times. The rearrangement joins TRBV7-8 to TRBJ2-3; a weak D match, TRBD2 (5 bases). Germline values: CDR1 SGHVS, CDR2 FQNEAQ. The CDR3 extends over 14 amino acids. The V gene lost 3 bases and the J gene lost 6 bases, with 13 bases spanning the gap. CDR3 protein: CASSLNGVLDTQYF. CDR3 sequence (DNA): TGTGCCAGCAGCTTGAACGGGGTCCTGGATACGCAGTATTTT. The entire variable domain, with the rest obtained from reference TRBV7-8 and TRBJ2-3, is as follows: GAGVSQSPRYKVAKRGQDVALRCDPISGHVSLFWYQQALGQGPEFLTYFQNEAQLDKSGLPSDRFFAERPEGSVSTLKIQRTQQEDSAVYLCASSLNGVLDTQYFGPGTRLTVL.

This clone was recorded once. V is TRBV6-1 and J is TRBJ1-2; D perhaps matches TRBD1 (5 bases). Between the trimmed V and J ends, which lost 2 bases and 5 bases, there was a span of 18 bases. The germline V gene has CDR1 MNHNS and CDR2 SASEGT. The CDR3 covers 16 residues. The CDR3 DNA is TGTGCCAGCAGTGAACGTTCAGGGACTGTAGTTTATGGCTACACCTTC. This codes for CASSERSGTVVYGYTF.

This clone was detected only a few times. J is TRBJ1-3 and V is TRBV3-1 (or the pseudogene TRBV3-2); 8 bases are shared with TRBD1. J gave up 4 bases and V 0 bases, and 2 bases lay outside the gene matches. The CDR3 extends over 15 amino acids. Germline V gene sequence: CDR1 LGHDT, CDR2 YNNKEL (reference sequence). In nucleotides, the CDR3 is TGTGCCAGCAGCCAAGACTGGACAGGGGGAAACACCATATATTTT. It translates to CASSQDWTGGNTIYF.

There are a few counts of this clone. The chain employs TRBV27 and TRBJ1-4, with 10 positions matching TRBD1. Looked up from germline, CDR1 is MNHEY and CDR2 is SMNVEV (reference sequence). The J segment lost 7 bases and the V segment lost 0 bases, leaving 8 bases of the junction unmatched. The length of the CDR3 is 17 residues. Here the CDR3 reads CASSLSKTGTGVEKLFF. CDR3 sequence (DNA): TGTGCCAGCAGTTTATCGAAAACCGGGACAGGGGTTGAAAAACTGTTTTTT.

This rearrangement joins TRBV19 to TRBJ1-1, with 7 bases lining up with TRBD1. V shed 6 bases and J 10 bases; nucleotides not matched to a gene: 5. Germline V CDR1 and CDR2: LNHDA, SQIVND (reference sequence). The CDR3 totals 11 residues. CDR3 in DNA: TGTGCCAGTAGGTACAGGGGTTTAGCTTTCTTT. Translated: CASRYRGLAFF.

This chain connects TRBV27 to TRBJ1-6, with 7 bases lining up with TRBD1. Germline V gene data show CDR1 as MNHEY and CDR2 as SMNVEV (reference sequence). The CDR3 covers 14 residues. Germline trimming cut 3 bases from V and 6 bases from J; bases unmatched to any gene: 2. The CDR3 reads CASSLGQPNSPLHF. In nucleotides, the CDR3 is TGTGCCAGCAGTTTGGGACAGCCTAATTCACCCCTCCACTTT.

The rearrangement links TRBV7-8 to TRBJ2-5; TRBD2 matches 10 bases. Germline CDR1 reads SGHVS; CDR2 reads FQNEAQ. The CDR3 is 16 amino acids. Trimming took 0 bases from V and 5 from J; bases not matched to a gene: 6. For the CDR3, the DNA is TGTGCCAGCAGCTTAGCTACTAGCGGGAATGCGGAGACCCAGTACTTC. Translating it yields CASSLATSGNAETQYF.

This chain joins TRBV5-1 and TRBJ2-1, with 11 bases identical to TRBD2. The germline V gene encodes CDR1 SGHRS and CDR2 YFSETQ. The V segment lost 0 bases and the J segment 9 bases; nucleotides outside the gene matches: 5. The length of the CDR3 is 15 residues. The CDR3 DNA reads as TGCGCCAGCAGCTTGGAGTTAGCGGGAGGGGTTGAGCAGTTCTTC. This encodes CASSLELAGGVEQFF.

The chain joins TRBV2 to TRBJ2-7; maybe TRBD2 (5 bases). CDR3 length: 15 residues. The ends were cut back, 1 base at V and 2 bases at J, with 12 bases in the middle. Per the germline V gene, CDR1 is SNHLY and CDR2 is FYNNEI. CDR3 sequence: CASSEGVASTYEQYF. DNA of the CDR3: TGTGCCAGCAGTGAAGGGGTAGCGTCGACCTACGAGCAGTACTTC.

The table lists this clone with a few counts. The chain uses TRBV7-8 and TRBJ1-1; possible D gene TRBD1, 5 bases. V was clipped by 5 bases and J by 3 bases, with 16 bases between them. The germline V gene has CDR1 SGHVS and CDR2 FQNEAQ. CDR3 length: 15 amino acids. CDR3: CASSRTGFWDTEAFF. Written as DNA, the CDR3 is TGTGCCAGCAGCAGAACAGGATTTTGGGACACTGAAGCTTTCTTT.

The rearrangement uses TRBV7-9 and TRBJ1-1; the D gene is possibly TRBD1 (5 bases). Germline values: CDR1 SEHNR, CDR2 FQNEAQ (reference sequence). This CDR3 is built from 14 residues. V was shortened by 4 bases and J by 0 bases, with 9 bases between the two germline ends. Here the CDR3 reads CASSSGLLNTEAFF. In DNA, the CDR3 is TGTGCCAGCAGCTCGGGACTCCTGAACACTGAAGCTTTCTTT.

The V call is TRBV7-3, the J call TRBJ2-5; tentative D call: TRBD2 (6 bases). Germline V gives CDR1 SGHTA, CDR2 FQGTGA. This CDR3 region has 15 residues. With 0 bases removed from V and 5 bases from J, the gap between germline ends came to 13 bases. CDR3 DNA: TGTGCCAGCAGCTTAACGGGCGGGGCCGGGGAGACCCAGTACTTC. Translation: CASSLTGGAGETQYF.

This chain uses TRBV7-2 with TRBJ2-1, with no clear D. V was pared by 4 bases and J by 8 bases, with 15 bases between. Germline lookup yields CDR1 SGHTA and CDR2 FQGNSA. The CDR3 extends over 14 amino acids. In DNA form, the CDR3 reads TGTGCCAGCAGCTCCCGACTCCCGCCGGATGAGCAGTTCTTC. Its protein is CASSSRLPPDEQFF.

V gene TRBV12-3 or TRBV12-4 combines with J gene TRBJ2-5; D gene uncertain. This CDR3 is 12 amino acids long. The germline V and J ends were trimmed by 6 bases and 5 bases, with 10 bases remaining between them. The CDR3 is CASSPGVETQYF. DNA of the CDR3: TGTGCCAGCAGCCCAGGCGTGGAGACCCAGTACTTC.

V gene TRBV30 combines with J gene TRBJ1-5; no clear D gene. In germline, CDR1 is GTSNPN, CDR2 SVGIG (reference sequence). This CDR3 has 13 residues. V was pared by 2 bases and J by 8 bases, with 13 bases between. As DNA, the CDR3 is TGTGCCTGGAGTAGAATGCAGGTAGAGCCCCAGCATTTT. Its protein is CAWSRMQVEPQHF. Looking up the rest from reference TRBV30 and TRBJ1-5 gives the full variable domain: SQTIHQWPATLVQPVGSPLSLECTVEGTSNPNLYWYRQAAGRGLQLLFYSVGIGQISSEVPQNLSASRPQDRQFILSSKKLLLSDSGFYLCAWSRMQVEPQHFGDGTRLSIL.

The V call is TRBV20-1, the J call TRBJ2-3, with 7 bases aligning to TRBD2. V dropped 5 bases and J dropped 14; count of bases not matched to a gene: 10. The CDR3 is made up of 11 amino acids. Germline V gene lookup returns CDR1 DFQATT and CDR2 SNEGSKA (reference sequence). DNA of the CDR3: TGCAGTGCTCGTGGACTAGGGCATTTGTATTTT. Translation: CSARGLGHLYF.

This sequence joins TRBV7-6 and TRBJ1-1; a weak D match, TRBD1 (6 bases). The V gene's germline CDR1 is SGHVS and CDR2 FNYEAQ. There are 14 residues in the CDR3. Trimming shortened V by 4 bases and J by 13 bases, and 22 bases separated the two germline ends. The CDR3 DNA follows: TGTGCCAGCAGCTCACCCAGCGGGGACAAGGAATTTTTCTTT. Translated, it gives CASSSPSGDKEFFF.

The chain has TRBV7-9 and TRBJ1-2; 8 bases are a match to TRBD1. Germline CDR1 and CDR2: SEHNR and FQNEAQ (reference sequence). The ends lost 4 bases at V and 4 bases at J; junction bases unmatched: 11. The CDR3 contains 16 residues. The CDR3 DNA reads as TGTGCCAGCAGCTCCCCCGGGACAGGATCGATCTATGGCTACACCTTC. Translation: CASSSPGTGSIYGYTF.

The chain joins TRBV6-6 to TRBJ1-1, with D tentatively TRBD1 (5 bases). This CDR3 has 13 amino acids. Trimming left V 6 bases short and J 4 bases short, with 12 bases between. In germline, CDR1 is MNHNY, CDR2 SVGAGI (reference sequence). The DNA of the CDR3 is TGTGCCAGCAGCGGGGGAAAGGGCACTGAAGCTTTCTTT. It encodes CASSGGKGTEAFF.

About this clone itself: This CDR3 is also generated by other DNA sequences in the sample. The CDR3 nucleotides read TGTGCCAGCAGCCCTCAGGCGGGGGTAACCTACAATGAGCAGTTCTTC. It encodes CASSPQAGVTYNEQFF. The J gene is TRBJ2-1, the V gene TRBV7-3, with 7 positions matching TRBD2. J lost 2 bases, V lost 5 bases, and 9 bases had no gene match. This CDR3 contains 16 residues. CDR1 SGHTA and CDR2 FQGTGA come from the germline V gene.

The table lists this clone with a few counts. V and J are TRBV28 and TRBJ1-1; D may be TRBD1 (5 bases). V was shortened by 7 bases and J by 7 bases, with 16 bases between the two germline ends. The CDR3 is 13 amino acids. Looked up from germline, CDR1 is MDHEN and CDR2 is SYDVKM. CDR3 residues: CASTVSQGFEAFF. CDR3 bases: TGTGCCAGCACCGTTTCCCAGGGATTTGAAGCTTTCTTT.

In this sample, this clone turned up once. The V gene is TRBV3-1 (or the pseudogene TRBV3-2), the J gene TRBJ2-5; 10 bases match TRBD2. The CDR3 has 15 residues. Germline V gene lookup returns CDR1 LGHDT and CDR2 YNNKEL (reference sequence). J gave up 2 bases and V 6 bases, and 6 bases lay outside the gene matches. The CDR3 nucleotides are TGTGCCAGCAGGGTAGCGGGGGGACGACAAGAGACCCAGTACTTC. This codes for CASRVAGGRQETQYF.

The V and J genes are TRBV7-2 and TRBJ2-3, with TRBD2 as a possible D gene (5 bases). Germline CDR1 and CDR2: SGHTA and FQGNSA. The V and J ends lost 1 base and 2 bases respectively, with 13 bases between them. The CDR3 spans 16 residues. CDR3 bases: TGTGCCAGCAGCTTAGGTGTGTTGAGGGACACAGATACGCAGTATTTT. Encoded protein: CASSLGVLRDTDTQYF.

This clone has a single count. The J gene is TRBJ2-3, the V gene TRBV5-6; 10 bases agree with TRBD2. Trimming removed 6 bases from V and 4 bases from J; junction bases left unmatched: 8. CDR1 is SGHDT, CDR2 YYEEEE, per germline. There are 15 residues in the CDR3. This CDR3 reads CASTPRGLASDTQYF. CDR3 bases: TGTGCCAGCACCCCGCGGGGACTAGCGTCAGATACGCAGTATTTT.

V and J are TRBV5-1 and TRBJ2-1; the match to TRBD2 covers 9 bases. V lost 1 base to trimming and J lost 5 bases; unmatched junction nucleotides: 13. From germline, CDR1 is SGHRS and CDR2 YFSETQ. This CDR3 is built from 18 residues. The CDR3 DNA is TGCGCCAGCAGCTTGAAAGCGGGAGGCCTACCGGGGGACAATGAGCAGTTCTTC. This gives the protein CASSLKAGGLPGDNEQFF.